The clone carrying this TCR beta chain was seen only a few times. This sample stems from a study of shared T cell receptors in the human thymus. Measured with immunoSEQ multiplex PCR; TCRdb has only the in-frame clones, and not every one. The sample carries some 660,000 clones, around 87% recorded once. Germline V gene sequence: CDR1 MDHEN, CDR2 SYDVKM. The CDR3 is 15 residues long. With 5 bases removed from V and 4 bases from J, the gap between germline ends came to 17 bases. Another study also made use of these data, one on human thymus T cells.

The gene calls are TRBV28 and TRBJ1-2; D gene unclear. This clonotype was sampled from a boy younger than two with a congenital heart defect. The material sequenced was thymocytes. The CDR3 coding sequence is TGTGCCAGCAGTCCTCACGGACTAATGAGCTATGGCTACACCTTC. Translation gives CASSPHGLMSYGYTF.